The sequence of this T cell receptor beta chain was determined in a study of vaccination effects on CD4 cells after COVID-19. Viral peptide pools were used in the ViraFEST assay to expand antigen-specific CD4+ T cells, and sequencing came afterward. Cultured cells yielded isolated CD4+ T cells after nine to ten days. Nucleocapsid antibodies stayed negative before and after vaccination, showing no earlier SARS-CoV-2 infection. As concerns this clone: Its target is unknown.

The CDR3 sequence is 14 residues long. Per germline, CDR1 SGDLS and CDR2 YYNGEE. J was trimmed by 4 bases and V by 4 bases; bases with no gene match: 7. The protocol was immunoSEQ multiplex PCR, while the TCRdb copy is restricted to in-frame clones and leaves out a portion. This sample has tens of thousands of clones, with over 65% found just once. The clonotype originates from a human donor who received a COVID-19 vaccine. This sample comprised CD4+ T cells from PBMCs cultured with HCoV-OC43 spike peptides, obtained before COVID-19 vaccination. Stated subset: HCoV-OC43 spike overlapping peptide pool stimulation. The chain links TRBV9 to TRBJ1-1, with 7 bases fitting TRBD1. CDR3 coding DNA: TGTGCCAGCAGCTTCGATGACAGGGTCACTGAAGCTTTCTTT. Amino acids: CASSFDDRVTEAFF.